The rows below give T cell receptor beta chains drawn from one sample of a study of T cells in Graves' hyperthyroidism and ophthalmopathy. A single record per CDR3 protein comes from TCRdb applying MiXCR to the multiplex PCR reads. The sample holds about 570,000 distinct CDR3 sequences, 46% seen once. Sample: peripheral blood or thyroid tissue (not recorded which). Source of these receptors: an adult woman with Graves' disease, either hyperthyroidism or ophthalmopathy (not recorded which). CDR3s include the opening cysteine and the closing phenylalanine or tryptophan. D genes are given only for firm matches. A row's size may be missing; if present it is once, few, many or a size class.

TRBJ2-1,TRBV20-1,.,.,TGCAGTGCGCCCACAGGGCGGGCCTACAATGAGCAGTTCTTC,CSAPTGRAYNEQFF
TRBJ2-7,TRBV15,.,.,TGTGCCACCAGCAGTACGGTGGGGGGGCGATCCTACGAGCAGTACTTC,CATSSTVGGRSYEQYF
TRBJ1-6,TRBV7-2,many,.,TGTGCCAGCAGCTTAGGGTCTGAGAGGGCCCTCTCACCCCTCCACTTT,CASSLGSERALSPLHF
TRBJ1-2,TRBV20-1,.,.,TGCAGTGCTAGGGGCACCACTTTCAGCTATGGCTACACCTTC,CSARGTTFSYGYTF
TRBJ2-1,TRBV29-1,.,.,TGCACGACAGGAGACAATGAGCAGTTCTTC,CTTGDNEQFF
TRBJ1-5,TRBV10-3,.,TRBD1,TGTGCCATCAGTGAGGGGGACAGGGGGCGTCAGCCCCAGCATTTT,CAISEGDRGRQPQHF
TRBJ1-6,TRBV2,few,.,TGTGCCAGCAGTGACGCCCAGGGTGGAACACCCCTCCACTTT,CASSDAQGGTPLHF
TRBJ1-6,TRBV10-3,.,.,TGTGCCATCAATGAGTTTGGTTCACCCCTCCACTTT,CAINEFGSPLHF
TRBJ2-3,TRBV11-2,.,TRBD1,TGTGCCAGCAGCTTAGTCAGGGGGCCGGATACGCAGTATTTT,CASSLVRGPDTQYF
TRBJ2-1,TRBV20-1,.,.,TGCAGTGCTAGAGATGGACGCAGACAGGTGCGGGAGCAGTTCTTC,CSARDGRRQVREQFF
TRBJ1-4,TRBV7-3,.,.,TGTGCCAGCAGCCCTAGACCCGGGACGAAACTGTTTTTT,CASSPRPGTKLFF
TRBJ2-5,TRBV7-9,.,TRBD1,TGTGCCAGCAGCCCAACAGGGGCCAGCAACCAAGAGACCCAGTACTTC,CASSPTGASNQETQYF
TRBJ1-1,TRBV12-3/TRBV12-4,many,.,TGTGCCAGCAGTTTGTCGGGGGGCACTGAAGCTTTCTTT,CASSLSGGTEAFF
TRBJ1-1,TRBV7-2,.,.,TGTGCCAGCAGCCCCGGGACGGACAACACTGAAGCTTTCTTT,CASSPGTDNTEAFF
TRBJ1-2,TRBV2,.,.,TGTGCCAGCCAGGACGGGTTCTATGGCTACACCTTC,CASQDGFYGYTF
TRBJ2-5,TRBV20-1,.,TRBD1,TGCAGTGCTAGTTCCACAGGGGACCAAGAGACCCAGTACTTC,CSASSTGDQETQYF
TRBJ1-5,TRBV5-6,many,.,TGTACCAGCAGCGTCCAGGGCCGTCGCCCTAATCAGCCCCAGCATTTT,CTSSVQGRRPNQPQHF
TRBJ1-1,TRBV18,.,TRBD1,TGTGCCAGCTCACCTCCGACAGGGGTGGACACTGAAGTTTTCTTT,CASSPPTGVDTEVFF
TRBJ2-6,TRBV15,once,.,TGTGCCACCAGCAGAGATCTAAGTAGAGATCACGTCCTGACTTTC,CATSRDLSRDHVLTF